This TCR beta chain was obtained from a study of cytomegalovirus exposure and HLA in healthy donors. Repertoires were generated with immunoSEQ multiplex PCR, while TCRdb's copy carries only in-frame clones and drops some. The sample contains roughly 100,000 clones, about 87% of which appear only once. The V end was cut by 2 bases, the J end by 1 base, with 5 bases between. Germline V gene sequence: CDR1 MNHEY, CDR2 SVGAGI. This CDR3 has 14 amino acids. Sequencing was performed on PBMCs. The gene calls are TRBV6-5 and TRBJ2-2; D is uncertain. The TCR comes from a woman aged 18-29 years in good health and CMV-seropositive. Written as DNA, the CDR3 is TGTGCCAGCAGTTACGGCCTGAACACCGGGGAGCTGTTTTTT. This translates into CASSYGLNTGELFF.